This TCR beta chain was found in a study of shared clonotypes between healthy human individuals. Study conclusions and caveats: Among donors, the sharing of clonotypes was expected to be influenced by sequencing depth. Clonotypes not shared had lower generation probabilities than those common to all four donors. Roughly 5% of naive CD4 clonotypes were shared across several donors. Estimated clonotype richness was generally higher in naive than memory subsets.

Of note for this clone: Its antigen is still unknown. Relative to the germline gene, one junction end is altered; a read error may explain this.

CD45RO-negative CD8 cells positively selected for CCR7 made up the naive population, which excluded terminally differentiated effector memory CD45RA+ cells. Sequenced by immunoSEQ multiplex PCR; TCRdb stores in-frame clones only, minus some. The sample lists about 2.1 million clones; just under 95% were seen once. CDR3 length equals 13 residues. CDR1 and CDR2 from the germline V gene are SGHAT and FQNNGV. Sample: naive CD8+ T cells from PBMCs. The receptor's source is a man aged 18 to 29 in good health. Some clones in this sample may be carry-over from other donors' samples. The V gene is TRBV11-2, the J gene TRBJ2-1; D possibly corresponds to TRBD1 (6 bases). The DNA of the CDR3 is TGTGCCAGCAGTTCCGGGACACTCCCCCCTCTTGTCTTC. Its protein product is CASSSGTLPPLVF.